This T cell receptor beta chain appears in the sequencing data of a study of human T cells and chemical hapten exposure. Across the study: For sensitization, 2% DPC was applied to a 2 cm by 2 cm patch of upper inner arm skin. DPC (0.01%) was patch tested on the upper back and read at 6 days.

Trimming left V 5 bases short and J 4 bases short, with 20 bases between. Germline values: CDR1 SGHTA, CDR2 FQGNSA. There are 17 residues in the CDR3. General observations from the study: Patch test score rose with PT1 expanded TCR count, significant at thresholds 8, 16 and 32, not 4.

Comment on this clonotype: The antigen is undetermined.

Treatment denoted: therapeutic diphenylcyclopropenone sensitization with weekly scalp DPC. Whole blood, unfractionated, served as the material for total RNA extraction. It was the library that attached unique molecular identifiers to individual cDNA molecules. TCRdb re-derived calls from the reads in MiXCR, one entry per CDR3 protein. The table includes approximately 2,700 distinct CDR3 sequences, 40% to 55% detected once. The input for sequencing was whole blood, taken before DPC sensitization or 2, 6, or about 24 weeks after (not recorded which). The chain is built from TRBV7-2 and TRBJ2-2; D may be TRBD2 (5 bases). This receptor was identified in an adult with alopecia areata. Some clones in this sample may be carry-over from other donors' samples. This table probably holds off-target reads from a library built for another chain. The CDR3 nucleotides are TGTGCCAGCAGCCCCCATGGAGGTCTAGCCGGCACCGGGGAGCTGTTTTTT. Translated, it gives CASSPHGGLAGTGELFF.